This TCR beta chain was captured by sequencing in a study of blood T cell repertoires in COVID-19. Here immunoSEQ multiplex PCR was the method, and the copy in TCRdb shows in-frame clones only, minus some. Here the sample spans some 210,000 clones, 89% being singletons. The trim removed 2 bases at V and 3 bases at J, leaving 3 bases unmatched. Germline-derived CDR1 and CDR2 are SEHNR and FQNEAQ (reference sequence). CDR3 size: 15 residues. The TCR comes from a woman in her forties with acute or convalescent COVID-19. The sequencing input was peripheral blood. The J gene is TRBJ2-2, the V gene TRBV7-9; TRBD2 matches at 7 bases. CDR3 sequence (DNA): TGTGCCAGCAGCTTACGGGGAGGGGACACCGGGGAGCTGTTTTTT. Encoded protein: CASSLRGGDTGELFF.